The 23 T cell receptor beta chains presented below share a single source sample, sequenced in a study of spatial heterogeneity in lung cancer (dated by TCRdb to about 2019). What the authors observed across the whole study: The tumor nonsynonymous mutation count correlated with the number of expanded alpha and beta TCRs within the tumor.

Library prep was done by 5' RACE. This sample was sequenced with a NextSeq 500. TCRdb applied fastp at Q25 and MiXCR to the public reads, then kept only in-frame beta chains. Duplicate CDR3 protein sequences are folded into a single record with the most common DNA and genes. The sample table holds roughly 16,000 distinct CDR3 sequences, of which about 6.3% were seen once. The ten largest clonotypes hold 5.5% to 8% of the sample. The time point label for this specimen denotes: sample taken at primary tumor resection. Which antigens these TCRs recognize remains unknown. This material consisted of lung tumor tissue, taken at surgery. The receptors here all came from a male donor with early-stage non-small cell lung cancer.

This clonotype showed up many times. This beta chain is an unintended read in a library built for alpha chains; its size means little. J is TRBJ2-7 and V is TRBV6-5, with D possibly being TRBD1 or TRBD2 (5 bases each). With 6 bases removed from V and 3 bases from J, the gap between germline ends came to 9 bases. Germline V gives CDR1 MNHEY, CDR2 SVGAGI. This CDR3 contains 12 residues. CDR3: CASRGRGYEQYF. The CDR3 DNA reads TGTGCCAGCAGGGGACGGGGCTACGAGCAGTACTTC.

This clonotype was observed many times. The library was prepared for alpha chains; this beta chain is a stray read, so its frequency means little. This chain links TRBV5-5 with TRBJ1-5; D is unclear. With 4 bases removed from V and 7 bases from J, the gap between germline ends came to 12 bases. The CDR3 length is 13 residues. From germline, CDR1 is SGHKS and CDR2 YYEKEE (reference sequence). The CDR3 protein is CASSPQAQQPQHF. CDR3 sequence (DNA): TGTGCCAGCAGCCCGCAGGCCCAACAGCCCCAGCATTTT.

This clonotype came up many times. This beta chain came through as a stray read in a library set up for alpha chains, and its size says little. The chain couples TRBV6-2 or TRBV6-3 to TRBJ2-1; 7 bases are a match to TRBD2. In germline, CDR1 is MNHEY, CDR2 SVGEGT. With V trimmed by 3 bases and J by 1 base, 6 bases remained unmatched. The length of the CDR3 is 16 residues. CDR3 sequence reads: CASSYEAGESYNEQFF. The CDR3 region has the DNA TGTGCCAGCAGTTATGAGGCGGGGGAGTCCTACAATGAGCAGTTCTTC.

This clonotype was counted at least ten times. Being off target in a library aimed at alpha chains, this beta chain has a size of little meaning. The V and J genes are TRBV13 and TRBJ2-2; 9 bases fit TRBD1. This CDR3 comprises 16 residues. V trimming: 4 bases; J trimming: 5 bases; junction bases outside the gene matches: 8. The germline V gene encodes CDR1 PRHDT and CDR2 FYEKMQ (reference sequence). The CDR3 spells CASSSDRGLGTGELFF. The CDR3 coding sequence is TGTGCCAGCAGCTCGGACAGGGGCCTGGGTACCGGGGAGCTGTTTTTT.

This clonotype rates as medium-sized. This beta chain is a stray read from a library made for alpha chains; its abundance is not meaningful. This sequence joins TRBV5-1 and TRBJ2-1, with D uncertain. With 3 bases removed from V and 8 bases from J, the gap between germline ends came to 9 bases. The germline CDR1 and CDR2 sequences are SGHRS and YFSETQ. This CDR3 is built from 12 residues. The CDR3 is CASSSRWDEQFF. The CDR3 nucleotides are TGCGCCAGCAGCTCCCGGTGGGATGAGCAGTTCTTC.

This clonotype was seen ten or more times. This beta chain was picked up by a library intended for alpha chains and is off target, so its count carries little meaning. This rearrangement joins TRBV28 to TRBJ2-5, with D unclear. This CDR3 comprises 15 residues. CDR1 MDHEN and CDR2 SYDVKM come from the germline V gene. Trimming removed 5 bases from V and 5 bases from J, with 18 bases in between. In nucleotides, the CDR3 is TGTGCCAGCAGTGAGCATCAACGGTCCCCGGAGACCCAGTACTTC. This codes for CASSEHQRSPETQYF.

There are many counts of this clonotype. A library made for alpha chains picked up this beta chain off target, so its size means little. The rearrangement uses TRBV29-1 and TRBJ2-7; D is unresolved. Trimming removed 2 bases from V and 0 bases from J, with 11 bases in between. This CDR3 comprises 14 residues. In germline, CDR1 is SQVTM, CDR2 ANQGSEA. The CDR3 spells CSVERAMGSYEQYF. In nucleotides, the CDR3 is TGCAGCGTTGAAAGGGCTATGGGCTCCTACGAGCAGTACTTC.

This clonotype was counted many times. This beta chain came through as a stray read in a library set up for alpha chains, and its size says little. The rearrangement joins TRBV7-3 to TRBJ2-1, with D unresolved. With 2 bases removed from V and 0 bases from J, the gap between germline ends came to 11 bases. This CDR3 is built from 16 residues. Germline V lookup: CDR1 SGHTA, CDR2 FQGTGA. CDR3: CASSLLWSSSYNEQFF. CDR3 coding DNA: TGTGCCAGCAGCTTACTTTGGTCGAGCTCCTACAATGAGCAGTTCTTC.

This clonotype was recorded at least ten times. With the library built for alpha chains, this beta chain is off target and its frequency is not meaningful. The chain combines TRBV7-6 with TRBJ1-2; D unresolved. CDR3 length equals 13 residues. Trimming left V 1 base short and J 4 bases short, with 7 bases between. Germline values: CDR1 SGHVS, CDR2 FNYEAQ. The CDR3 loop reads CASSLGVSYGYTF. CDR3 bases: TGTGCCAGCAGCTTAGGAGTGTCCTATGGCTACACCTTC.

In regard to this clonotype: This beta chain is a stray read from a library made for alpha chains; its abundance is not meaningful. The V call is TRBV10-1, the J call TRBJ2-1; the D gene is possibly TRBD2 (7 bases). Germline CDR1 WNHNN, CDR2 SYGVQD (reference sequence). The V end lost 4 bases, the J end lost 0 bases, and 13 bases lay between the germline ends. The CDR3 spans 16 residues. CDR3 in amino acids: CASSGGGLSSYNEQFF. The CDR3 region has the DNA TGCGCCAGCAGTGGGGGGGGCTTGAGCTCCTACAATGAGCAGTTCTTC.

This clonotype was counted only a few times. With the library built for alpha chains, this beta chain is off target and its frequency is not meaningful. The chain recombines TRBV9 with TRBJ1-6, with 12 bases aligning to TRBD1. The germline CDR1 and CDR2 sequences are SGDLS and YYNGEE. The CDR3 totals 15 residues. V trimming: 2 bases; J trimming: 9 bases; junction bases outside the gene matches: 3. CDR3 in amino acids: CASSVGTGGSSPLHF. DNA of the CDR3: TGTGCCAGCAGCGTCGGGACAGGGGGCTCTTCACCCCTCCACTTT.

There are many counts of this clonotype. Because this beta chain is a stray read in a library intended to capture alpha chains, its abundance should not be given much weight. CDR3 in DNA: TGTGCCAGCAGCCAGGGACCTGCGGATCAGCCCCAGCATTTT. Translating gives CASSQGPADQPQHF. The genes are TRBV7-9 and TRBJ1-5; D might be TRBD1 (5 bases). Germline V lookup: CDR1 SEHNR, CDR2 FQNEAQ (reference sequence). Trimming took off 5 bases at V and 5 bases at J, with 13 bases between the two ends. The CDR3 is 14 amino acids. Together with reference TRBV7-9 and TRBJ1-5, the CDR3 gives the full variable domain: DTGVSQNPRHKITKRGQNVTFRCDPISEHNRLYWYRQTLGQGPEFLTYFQNEAQLEKSRLLSDRFSAERPKGSFSTLEIQRTEQGDSAMYLCASSQGPADQPQHFGDGTRLSIL.

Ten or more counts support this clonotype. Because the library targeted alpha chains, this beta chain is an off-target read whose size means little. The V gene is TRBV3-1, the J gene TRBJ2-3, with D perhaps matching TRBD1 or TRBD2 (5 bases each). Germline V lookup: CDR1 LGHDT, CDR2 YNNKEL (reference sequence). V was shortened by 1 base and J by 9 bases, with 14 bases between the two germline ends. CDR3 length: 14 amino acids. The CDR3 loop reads CASSQGHGASTQYF. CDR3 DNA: TGTGCCAGCAGCCAAGGTCATGGGGCTAGCACGCAGTATTTT.

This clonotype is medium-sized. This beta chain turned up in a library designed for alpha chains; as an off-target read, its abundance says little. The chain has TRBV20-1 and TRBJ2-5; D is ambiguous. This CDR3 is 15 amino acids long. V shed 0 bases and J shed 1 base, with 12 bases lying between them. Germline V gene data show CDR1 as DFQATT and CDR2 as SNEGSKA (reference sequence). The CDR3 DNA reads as TGCAGTGCTAGAGAAGGTCGTAGCTTCCAAGAGACCCAGTACTTC. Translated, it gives CSAREGRSFQETQYF.

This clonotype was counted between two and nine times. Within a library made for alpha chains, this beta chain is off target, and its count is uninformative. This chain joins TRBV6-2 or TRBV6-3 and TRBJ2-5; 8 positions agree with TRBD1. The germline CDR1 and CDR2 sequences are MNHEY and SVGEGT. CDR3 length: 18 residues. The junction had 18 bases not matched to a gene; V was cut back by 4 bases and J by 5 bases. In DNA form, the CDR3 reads TGTGCCAGCAGTTTCCCCGTTTGGGACAGGCGTCCTATGGAGACCCAGTACTTC. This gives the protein CASSFPVWDRRPMETQYF.

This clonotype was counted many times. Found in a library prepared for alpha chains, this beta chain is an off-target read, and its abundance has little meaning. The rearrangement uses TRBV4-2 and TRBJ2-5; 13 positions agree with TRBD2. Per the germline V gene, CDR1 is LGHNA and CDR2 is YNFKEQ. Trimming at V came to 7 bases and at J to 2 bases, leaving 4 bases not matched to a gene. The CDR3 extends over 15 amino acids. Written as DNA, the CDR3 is TGTGCCAGCAAACGACTAGCGGGGGGACAAGAGACCCAGTACTTC. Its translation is CASKRLAGGQETQYF.

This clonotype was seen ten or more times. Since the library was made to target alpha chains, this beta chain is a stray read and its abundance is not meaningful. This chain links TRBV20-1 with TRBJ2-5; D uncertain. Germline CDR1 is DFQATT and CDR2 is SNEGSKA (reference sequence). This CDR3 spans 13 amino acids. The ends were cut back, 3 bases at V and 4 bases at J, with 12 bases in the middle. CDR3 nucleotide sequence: TGCAGTGCTAGTCGGAAACCAGTAGAGACCCAGTACTTC. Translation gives CSASRKPVETQYF.

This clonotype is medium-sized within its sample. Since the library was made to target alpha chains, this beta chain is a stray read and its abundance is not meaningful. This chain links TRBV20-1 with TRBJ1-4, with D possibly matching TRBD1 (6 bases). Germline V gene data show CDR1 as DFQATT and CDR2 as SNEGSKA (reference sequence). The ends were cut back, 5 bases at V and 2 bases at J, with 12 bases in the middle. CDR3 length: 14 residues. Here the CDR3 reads CSALQGLTNEKLFF. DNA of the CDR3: TGCAGTGCTTTACAGGGACTGACTAATGAAAAACTGTTTTTT.

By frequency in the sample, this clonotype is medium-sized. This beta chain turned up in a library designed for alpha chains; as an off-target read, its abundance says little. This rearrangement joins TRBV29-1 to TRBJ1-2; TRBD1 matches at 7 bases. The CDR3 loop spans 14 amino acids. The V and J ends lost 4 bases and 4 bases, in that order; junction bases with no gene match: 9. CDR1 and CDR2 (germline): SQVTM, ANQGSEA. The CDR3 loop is CSVVWQGVGYGYTF. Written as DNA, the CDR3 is TGCAGCGTTGTTTGGCAGGGGGTCGGCTATGGCTACACCTTC.

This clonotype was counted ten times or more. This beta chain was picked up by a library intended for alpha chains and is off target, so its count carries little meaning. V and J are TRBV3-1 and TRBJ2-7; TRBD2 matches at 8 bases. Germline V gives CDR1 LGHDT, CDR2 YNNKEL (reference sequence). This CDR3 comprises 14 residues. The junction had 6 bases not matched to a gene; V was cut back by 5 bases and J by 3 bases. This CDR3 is CASSAVAGSYEQYF. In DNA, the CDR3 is TGTGCCAGCAGCGCGGTAGCGGGGAGCTACGAGCAGTACTTC.

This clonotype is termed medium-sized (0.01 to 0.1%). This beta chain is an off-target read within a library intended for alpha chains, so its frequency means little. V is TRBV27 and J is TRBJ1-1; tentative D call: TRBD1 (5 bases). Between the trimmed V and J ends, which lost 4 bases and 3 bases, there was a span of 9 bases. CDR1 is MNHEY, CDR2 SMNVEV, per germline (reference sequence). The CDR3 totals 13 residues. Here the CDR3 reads CASSSQDDTEAFF. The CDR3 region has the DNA TGTGCCAGCAGTTCACAGGACGACACTGAAGCTTTCTTT.

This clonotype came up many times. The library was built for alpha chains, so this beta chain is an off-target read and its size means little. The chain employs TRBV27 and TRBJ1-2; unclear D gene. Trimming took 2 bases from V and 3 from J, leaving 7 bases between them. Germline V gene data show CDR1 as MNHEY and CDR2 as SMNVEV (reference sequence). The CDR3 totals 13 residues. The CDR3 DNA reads TGTGCCAGCAGTTTACAGGCGGACTATGGCTACACCTTC. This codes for CASSLQADYGYTF.

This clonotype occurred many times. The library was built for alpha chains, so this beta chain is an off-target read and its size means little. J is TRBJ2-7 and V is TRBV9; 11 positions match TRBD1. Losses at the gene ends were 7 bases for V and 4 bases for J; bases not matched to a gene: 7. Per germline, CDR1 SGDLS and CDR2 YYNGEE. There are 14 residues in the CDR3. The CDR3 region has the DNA TGTGCCAGCGGGGTAGGGACAGGGGGTTACGAGCAGTACTTC. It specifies CASGVGTGGYEQYF.